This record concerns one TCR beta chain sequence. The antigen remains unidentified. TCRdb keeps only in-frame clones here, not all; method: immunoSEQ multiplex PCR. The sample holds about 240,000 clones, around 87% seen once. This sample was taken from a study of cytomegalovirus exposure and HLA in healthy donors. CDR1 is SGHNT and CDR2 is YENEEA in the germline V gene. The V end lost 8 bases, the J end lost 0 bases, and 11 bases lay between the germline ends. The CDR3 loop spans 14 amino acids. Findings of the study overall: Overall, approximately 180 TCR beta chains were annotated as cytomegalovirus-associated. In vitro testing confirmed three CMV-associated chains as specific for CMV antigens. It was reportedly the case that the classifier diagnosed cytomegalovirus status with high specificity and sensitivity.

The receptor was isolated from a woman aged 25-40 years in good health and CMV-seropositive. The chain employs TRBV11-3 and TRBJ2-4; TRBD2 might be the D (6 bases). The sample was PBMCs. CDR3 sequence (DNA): TGTGCCAGCGGGCGGGGACTAGCCAAAAACATTCAGTACTTC. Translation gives CASGRGLAKNIQYF.